This entry concerns a single TCR beta chain. It has no known antigen specificity. No much larger clone is present one base from it, and per-base qualities are unavailable. The record originates from a study of blood T cell repertoires in COVID-19 (dated by TCRdb to about 2020). About the study as a whole: Samples from collaborators originated in the United States, Italy and Spain and spanned both the acute and convalescent phases of COVID-19. Samples were obtained from the ongoing ImmuneRACE study (first 160 participants) and from some 1,200 subjects provided by 6 global collaborators. The material from the prospective study consisted of cDNA or gDNA derived from T cells, B-cell-depleted T cells, or PBMCs. Deeply sampled blood TCRbeta repertoires from subjects exposed to, actively infected with, or recovered from COVID-19 were included in the dataset. Where available, HLA class I and class II types were taken from metadata supplied by the sample provider and were not determined by assay-based typing. The repertoires were released in a freely available public database intended as a resource for research on the immune response to SARS-CoV-2. A de-identified subject ID, COVID-19 status, age in years and sex were almost always included in the sample metadata.

TCRbeta CDR3 regions were amplified from genomic DNA by means of the immunoSEQ Assay, a bias-controlled multiplex PCR. On the study's bioinformatics: The number of nucleated cells in each sample was estimated from the amplification of reference gene primers within the assay. To quantify the absolute abundance of each unique TCRbeta CDR3 rearrangement, sequence reads were collapsed and filtered. Productive Simpson clonality was computed per sample as the square root of Simpson's diversity index over productive rearrangements. Drawn from immuneACCESS, this table holds only the in-frame rearrangements with V and J called that TCRdb kept. Clones are partly lost; checked studies trace under half to an unresolved V gene and leave the rest unexplained. D and trimming were read from the DNA, whereas the V and J calls and clone size are those reported in that table. The sample table contains under 250,000 clones; only one count was recorded for 70% to 90% of them. Jointly, the top ten make up 2.9% of the sample.

Broad study findings and their caveats: How much clinical and demographic metadata was included differed by source and by participant, and the metadata was provided uncurated.

Its CDR3 holds 14 amino acids, cysteine through phenylalanine. Only the CDR3 part of the read is kept: 42 bases, read in frame from the first base. CDR1 and CDR2 are read off the germline V gene as KGHSH and LQKENI. V and J lose 5 bases and 0 bases, and a span of 10 bases separates them. A second Seattle source provided samples from volunteer blood donors who had recovered from COVID-19. The collaborating institutions used their own protocols to collect whole blood in K2EDTA tubes. For TCRbeta analysis, collaborators shipped samples as frozen whole blood, isolated PBMCs, or DNA extracted from either of those sample types.

The chain couples TRBV18 to TRBJ1-1; no D gene call is confident. Sequenced sample: peripheral blood. The TCR was taken from a man aged 50-59 years who had recovered from COVID-19. CDR3 region: CASSVMGMNTEAFF. The DNA is TGTGCCAGCTCAGTGATGGGCATGAACACTGAAGCTTTCTTT.